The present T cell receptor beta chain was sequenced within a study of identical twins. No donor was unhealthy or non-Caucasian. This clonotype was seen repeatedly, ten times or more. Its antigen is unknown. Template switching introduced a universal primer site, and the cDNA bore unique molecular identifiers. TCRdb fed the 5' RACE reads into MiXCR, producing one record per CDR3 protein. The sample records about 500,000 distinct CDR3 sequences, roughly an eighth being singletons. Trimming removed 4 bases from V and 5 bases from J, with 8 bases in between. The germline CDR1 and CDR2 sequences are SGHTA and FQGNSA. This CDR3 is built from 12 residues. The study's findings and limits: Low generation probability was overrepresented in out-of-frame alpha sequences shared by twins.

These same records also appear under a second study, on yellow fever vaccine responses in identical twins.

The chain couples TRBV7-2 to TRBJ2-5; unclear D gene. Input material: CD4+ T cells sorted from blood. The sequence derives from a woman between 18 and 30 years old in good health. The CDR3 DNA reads TGTGCCAGCAGCTCCTCCCCCGAGACCCAGTACTTC. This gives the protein CASSSSPETQYF.